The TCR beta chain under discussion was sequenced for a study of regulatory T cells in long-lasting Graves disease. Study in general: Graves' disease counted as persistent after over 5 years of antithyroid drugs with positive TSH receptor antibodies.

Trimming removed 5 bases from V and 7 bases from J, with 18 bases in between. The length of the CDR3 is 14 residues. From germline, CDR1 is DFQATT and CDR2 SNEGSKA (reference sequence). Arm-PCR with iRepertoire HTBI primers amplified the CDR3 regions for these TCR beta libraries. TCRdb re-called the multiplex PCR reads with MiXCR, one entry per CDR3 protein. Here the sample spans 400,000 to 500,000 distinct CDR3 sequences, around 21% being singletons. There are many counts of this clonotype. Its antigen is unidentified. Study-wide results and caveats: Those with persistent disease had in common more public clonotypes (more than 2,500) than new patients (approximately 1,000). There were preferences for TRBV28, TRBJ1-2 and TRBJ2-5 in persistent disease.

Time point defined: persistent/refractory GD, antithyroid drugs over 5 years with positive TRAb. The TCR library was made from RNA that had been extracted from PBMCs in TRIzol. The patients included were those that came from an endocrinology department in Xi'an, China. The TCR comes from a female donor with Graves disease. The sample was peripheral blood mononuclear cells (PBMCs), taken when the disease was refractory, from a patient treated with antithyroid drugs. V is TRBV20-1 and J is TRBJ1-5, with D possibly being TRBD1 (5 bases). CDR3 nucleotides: TGCAGTGCTGATCTCCAGGGTAGCGGGCAGCCCCAGCATTTT. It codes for CSADLQGSGQPQHF.